This note documents a single TCR beta chain sequence. Its specificity is not known. Some clones are missing from TCRdb's copy, which holds only in-frame ones; the method was immunoSEQ multiplex PCR. Of almost 400,000 clones in the sample, approximately 89% are singletons; the top ten hold 1.5% to 2%. V was clipped by 4 bases and J by 5 bases; unmatched bases: 3. CDR3 length: 13 amino acids. Germline loops: CDR1 SGHVS, CDR2 FQNEAQ. The data stem from a study of Ad26.COV2.S vaccination and SARS-CoV-2 variants. Study-wide context: Once, or twice with 56 days between doses, Ad26.COV2.S was given intramuscularly.

Findings of the study overall: Vaccinees displayed broader spike-specific TCR repertoires than placebo recipients.

Treatment defined: over 15 received Ad26.COV2.S at low or high dose, single or two shots; a few received placebo; per-sample allocation not given. Collection of the samples took place on day 63 after the first injection of vaccine or placebo. The J gene is TRBJ2-5, the V gene TRBV7-8, with 8 nucleotides matching TRBD2. The TCR was taken from a person between 18 and 65 years old who received the Ad26.COV2.S COVID-19 vaccine or a placebo. The starting material was peripheral blood, obtained in a trial of Ad26.COV2.S vaccine versus placebo. As DNA, the CDR3 is TGTGCCAGCAGCTGGACTAGCTGGGAGACCCAGTACTTC. It translates to CASSWTSWETQYF.